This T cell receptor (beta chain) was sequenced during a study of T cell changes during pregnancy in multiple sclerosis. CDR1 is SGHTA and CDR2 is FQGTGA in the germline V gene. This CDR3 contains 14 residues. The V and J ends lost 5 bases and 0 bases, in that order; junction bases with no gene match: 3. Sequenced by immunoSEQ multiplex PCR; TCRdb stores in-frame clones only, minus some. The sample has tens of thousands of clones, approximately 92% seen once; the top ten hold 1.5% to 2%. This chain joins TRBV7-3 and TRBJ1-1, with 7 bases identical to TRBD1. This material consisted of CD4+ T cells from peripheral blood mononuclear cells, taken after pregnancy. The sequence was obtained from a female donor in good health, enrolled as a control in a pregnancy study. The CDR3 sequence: CASSETGLNTEAFF. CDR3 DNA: TGTGCCAGCAGCGAGACAGGGTTGAACACTGAAGCTTTCTTT.